Listed here are 11 T cell receptor beta chains from one sample, sequenced in a study of blood T cell repertoires in COVID-19. TCRdb's table, derived via immunoSEQ multiplex PCR, lists solely in-frame clones and lacks some. The sample comprises about 110,000 clones, 75% to 90% of which are singletons, and about 32% rests with the top ten. Source material: peripheral blood. These receptor sequences come from a woman over 75 with acute or convalescent COVID-19.

The CDR3 loop reads CASREGRGQLSYNEQFF. CDR3 in DNA: TGTGCCAGCCGAGAGGGCAGGGGGCAATTATCCTACAATGAGCAGTTCTTC. The chain joins TRBV5-6 to TRBJ2-1; 8 nucleotides agree with TRBD1. With 7 bases clipped from V and 1 base from J, the junction kept 13 bases outside the gene matches. Germline CDR1 and CDR2: SGHDT and YYEEEE. CDR3 length: 17 amino acids.

J is TRBJ1-4 and V is TRBV7-9; D possibly corresponds to TRBD1 (6 bases). The CDR3 has 16 residues. Trimming took 5 bases from V and 0 from J, leaving 13 bases between them. The germline CDR1 and CDR2 sequences are SEHNR and FQNEAQ (reference sequence). The CDR3 sequence is CASSRTGFATNEKLFF. For the CDR3, the DNA is TGTGCCAGCAGCAGAACAGGGTTTGCAACTAATGAAAAACTGTTTTTT.

This chain joins TRBV19 and TRBJ1-5; possibly TRBD1 for D (5 bases). The germline V and J ends were trimmed by 4 bases and 0 bases, with 10 bases remaining between them. The CDR3 has 15 amino acids. Germline V lookup: CDR1 LNHDA, CDR2 SQIVND (reference sequence). CDR3 protein: CASSTTVYSNQPQHF. CDR3 nucleotides: TGTGCCAGTAGTACGACAGTTTATAGCAATCAGCCCCAGCATTTT.

This clone showed up just once. The V call is TRBV27, the J call TRBJ2-1; the match to TRBD1 covers 9 bases. The CDR3 extends over 15 amino acids. Germline V gene data show CDR1 as MNHEY and CDR2 as SMNVEV (reference sequence). Losses at the gene ends were 7 bases for V and 5 bases for J; bases not matched to a gene: 9. The CDR3 DNA reads as TGTGCCAGCAATTCATTGGGGGACAGGGACAATGAGCAGTTCTTC. As protein: CASNSLGDRDNEQFF.

The rearrangement links TRBV5-1 to TRBJ1-1; perhaps TRBD1 as D (5 bases). CDR1 is SGHRS, CDR2 YFSETQ, per germline. V lost 2 bases and J 5 bases, leaving 16 bases between the germline ends. The CDR3 consists of 15 residues. As DNA, the CDR3 is TGCGCCAGCAGCTTTGATCAGGGATGGGGAACTGAAGCTTTCTTT. This codes for CASSFDQGWGTEAFF.

V and J are TRBV11-2 and TRBJ1-3; no firm D call. This CDR3 contains 17 residues. The germline V gene encodes CDR1 SGHAT and CDR2 FQNNGV. V shed 5 bases and J shed 1 base, with 18 bases lying between them. CDR3 residues: CASSPSGATGSGNTIYF. CDR3 in DNA: TGTGCCAGCAGCCCCTCGGGAGCGACCGGTTCTGGAAACACCATATATTTT.

This chain uses TRBV24-1 with TRBJ2-7; a possible D gene is TRBD2 (6 bases). This CDR3 contains 12 residues. The V end was cut by 3 bases, the J end by 6 bases, with 8 bases between. Germline V gene data show CDR1 as KGHDR and CDR2 as SFDVKD. This CDR3 reads CATSDMGGEQYF. The CDR3 region has the DNA TGTGCCACCAGTGATATGGGAGGCGAGCAGTACTTC.

This clone was seen only a few times. V is TRBV28 and J is TRBJ1-4; D remains unclear. Trimming removed 5 bases from V and 5 bases from J, with 18 bases in between. The CDR3 covers 16 residues. Germline V gene data show CDR1 as MDHEN and CDR2 as SYDVKM. The CDR3 coding sequence is TGTGCCAGCAGTCCGTACCTCCCCCCGAGGAATGAAAAACTGTTTTTT. This gives the protein CASSPYLPPRNEKLFF.

The V and J genes are TRBV30 and TRBJ2-3; 8 bases match TRBD1. Germline lookup yields CDR1 GTSNPN and CDR2 SVGIG (reference sequence). Trimming took 1 base from V and 0 from J; bases not matched to a gene: 6. This CDR3 contains 16 residues. This CDR3 reads CAWSAGQGWSTDTQYF. In nucleotides, the CDR3 is TGTGCCTGGAGTGCCGGACAGGGCTGGAGCACAGATACGCAGTATTTT.

The chain recombines TRBV7-6 with TRBJ1-5, with unresolved D. The V end was cut by 5 bases, the J end by 0 bases, with 14 bases between. CDR3 length: 16 residues. Germline CDR1 SGHVS, CDR2 FNYEAQ. For the CDR3, the DNA is TGTGCCAGCAGCCCCACCCGGGGTAATAGCAATCAGCCCCAGCATTTT. Translated, it gives CASSPTRGNSNQPQHF. Full variable domain (missing parts from reference TRBV7-6 and TRBJ1-5): GAGVSQSPRYKVTKRGQDVALRCDPISGHVSLYWYRQALGQGPEFLTYFNYEAQQDKSGLPNDRFSAERPEGSISTLTIQRTEQRDSAMYRCASSPTRGNSNQPQHFGDGTRLSIL.

The CDR3 region is CAWRRQGGSPLHF. The CDR3 coding sequence is TGTGCCTGGAGACGGCAGGGGGGCTCACCCCTCCACTTT. The J gene is TRBJ1-6, the V gene TRBV30, with TRBD1 identical over 7 bases. Germline CDR1 is GTSNPN and CDR2 is SVGIG (reference sequence). This CDR3 has 13 residues. With 3 bases clipped from V and 10 bases from J, the junction kept 6 bases outside the gene matches. The whole variable domain, remainder taken from reference TRBV30 and TRBJ1-6, is SQTIHQWPATLVQPVGSPLSLECTVEGTSNPNLYWYRQAAGRGLQLLFYSVGIGQISSEVPQNLSASRPQDRQFILSSKKLLLSDSGFYLCAWRRQGGSPLHFGNGTRLTVT.